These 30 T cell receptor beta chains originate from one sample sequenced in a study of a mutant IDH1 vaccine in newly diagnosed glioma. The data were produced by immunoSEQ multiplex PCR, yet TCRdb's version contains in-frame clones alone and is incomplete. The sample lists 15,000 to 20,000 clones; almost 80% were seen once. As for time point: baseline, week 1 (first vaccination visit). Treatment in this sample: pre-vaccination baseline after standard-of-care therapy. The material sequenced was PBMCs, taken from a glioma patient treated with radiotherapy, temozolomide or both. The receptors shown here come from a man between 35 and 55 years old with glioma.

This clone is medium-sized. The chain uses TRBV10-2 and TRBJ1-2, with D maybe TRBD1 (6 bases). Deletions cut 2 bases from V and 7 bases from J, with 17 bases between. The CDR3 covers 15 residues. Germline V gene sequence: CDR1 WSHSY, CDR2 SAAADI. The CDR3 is CASSEPYAGVSGYTF. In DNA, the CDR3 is TGCGCCAGCAGTGAGCCCTACGCAGGGGTGAGTGGCTACACCTTC.

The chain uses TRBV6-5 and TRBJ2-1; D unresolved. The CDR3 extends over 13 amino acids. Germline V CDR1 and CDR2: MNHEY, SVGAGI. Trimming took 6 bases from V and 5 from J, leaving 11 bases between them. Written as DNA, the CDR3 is TGTGCCAGCAGGCCGACTCTCAACAATGAGCAGTTCTTC. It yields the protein CASRPTLNNEQFF.

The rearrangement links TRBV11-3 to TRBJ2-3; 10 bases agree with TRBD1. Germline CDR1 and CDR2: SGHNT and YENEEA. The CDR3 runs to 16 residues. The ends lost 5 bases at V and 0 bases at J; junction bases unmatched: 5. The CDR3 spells CASSPGTGASTDTQYF. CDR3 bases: TGTGCCAGCAGCCCTGGGACAGGGGCTAGCACAGATACGCAGTATTTT.

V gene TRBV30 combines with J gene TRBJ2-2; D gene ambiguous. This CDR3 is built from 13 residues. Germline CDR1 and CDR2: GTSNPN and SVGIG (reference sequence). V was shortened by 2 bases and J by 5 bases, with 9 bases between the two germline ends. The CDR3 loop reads CAWSRLGTGELFF. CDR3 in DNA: TGTGCCTGGAGTCGGCTGGGGACCGGGGAGCTGTTTTTT.

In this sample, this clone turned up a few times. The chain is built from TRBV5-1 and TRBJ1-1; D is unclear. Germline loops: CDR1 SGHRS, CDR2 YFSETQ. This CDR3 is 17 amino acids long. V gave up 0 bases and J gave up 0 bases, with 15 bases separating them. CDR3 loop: CASSLEGSSYLNTEAFF. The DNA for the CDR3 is TGCGCCAGCAGCTTGGAGGGCAGCAGTTACCTGAACACTGAAGCTTTCTTT.

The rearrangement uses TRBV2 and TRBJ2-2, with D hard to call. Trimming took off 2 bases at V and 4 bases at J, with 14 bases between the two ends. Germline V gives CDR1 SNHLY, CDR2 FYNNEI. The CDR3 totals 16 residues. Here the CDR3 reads CASSERAGRFTGELFF. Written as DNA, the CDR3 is TGTGCCAGCAGTGAAAGGGCAGGTCGATTCACCGGGGAGCTGTTTTTT.

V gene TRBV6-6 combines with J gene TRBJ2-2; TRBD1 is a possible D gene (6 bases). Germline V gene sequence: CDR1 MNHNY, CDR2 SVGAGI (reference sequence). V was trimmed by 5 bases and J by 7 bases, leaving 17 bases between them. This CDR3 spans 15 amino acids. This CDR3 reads CASSTTSQGGGELFF. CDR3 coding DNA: TGTGCCAGCAGTACCACTTCACAGGGCGGCGGGGAGCTGTTTTTT.

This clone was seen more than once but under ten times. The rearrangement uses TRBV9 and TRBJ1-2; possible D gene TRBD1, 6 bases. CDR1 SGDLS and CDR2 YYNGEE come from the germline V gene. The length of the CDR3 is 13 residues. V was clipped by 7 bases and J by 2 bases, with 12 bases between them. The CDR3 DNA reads TGTGCCAGCCGTAACAGGGAGAACTATGGCTACACCTTC. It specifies CASRNRENYGYTF.

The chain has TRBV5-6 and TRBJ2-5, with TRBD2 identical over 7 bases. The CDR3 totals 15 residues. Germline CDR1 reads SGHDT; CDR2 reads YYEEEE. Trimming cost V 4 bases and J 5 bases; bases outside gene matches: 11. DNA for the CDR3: TGTGCCAGCAGCCCCGAAGCGGGGAGGCGGGAGACCCAGTACTTC. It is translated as CASSPEAGRRETQYF.

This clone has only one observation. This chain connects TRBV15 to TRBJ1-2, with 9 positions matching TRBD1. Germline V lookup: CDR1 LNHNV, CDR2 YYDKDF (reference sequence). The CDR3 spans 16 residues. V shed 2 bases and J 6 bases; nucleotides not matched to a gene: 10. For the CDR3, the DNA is TGTGCCACCAGCAGACCCGGGACAGGGAGTCTCCATGGCTACACCTTC. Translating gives CATSRPGTGSLHGYTF.

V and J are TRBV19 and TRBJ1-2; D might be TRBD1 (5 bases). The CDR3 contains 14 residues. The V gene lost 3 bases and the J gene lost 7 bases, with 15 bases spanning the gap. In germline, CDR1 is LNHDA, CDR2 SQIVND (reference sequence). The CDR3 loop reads CASSIRGMGSGYTF. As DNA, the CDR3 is TGTGCCAGTAGTATTCGGGGGATGGGGTCTGGCTACACCTTC.

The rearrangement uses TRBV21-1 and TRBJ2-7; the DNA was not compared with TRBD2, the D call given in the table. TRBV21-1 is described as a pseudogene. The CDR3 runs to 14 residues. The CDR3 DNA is TGTGCCAGCAGCAAAGTTGAGACTACGGCGGAGCAGTACGTC. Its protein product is CASSKVETTAEQYV.

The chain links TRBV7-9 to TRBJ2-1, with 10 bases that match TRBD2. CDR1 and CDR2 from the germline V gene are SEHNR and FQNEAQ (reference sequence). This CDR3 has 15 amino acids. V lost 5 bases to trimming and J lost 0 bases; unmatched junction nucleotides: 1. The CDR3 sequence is CASSPSGSSYNEQFF. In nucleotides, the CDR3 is TGTGCCAGCAGCCCTAGCGGGAGCTCCTACAATGAGCAGTTCTTC.

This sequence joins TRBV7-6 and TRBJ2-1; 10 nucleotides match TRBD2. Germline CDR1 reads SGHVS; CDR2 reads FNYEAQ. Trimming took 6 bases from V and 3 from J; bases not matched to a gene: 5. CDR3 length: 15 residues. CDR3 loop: CASSQGTSDYNEQFF. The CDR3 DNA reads TGTGCCAGCAGTCAAGGGACTAGCGACTACAATGAGCAGTTCTTC.

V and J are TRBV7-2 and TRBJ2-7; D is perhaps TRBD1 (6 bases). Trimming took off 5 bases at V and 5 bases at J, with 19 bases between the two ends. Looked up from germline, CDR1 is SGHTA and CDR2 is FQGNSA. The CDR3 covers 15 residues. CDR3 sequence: CASSTGTIQADEQYF. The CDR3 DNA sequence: TGTGCCAGCAGCACCGGGACAATTCAAGCAGACGAGCAGTACTTC.

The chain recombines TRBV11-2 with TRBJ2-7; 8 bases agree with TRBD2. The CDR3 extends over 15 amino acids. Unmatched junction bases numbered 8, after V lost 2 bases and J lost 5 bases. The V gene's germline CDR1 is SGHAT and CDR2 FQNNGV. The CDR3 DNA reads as TGTGCCAGCAGCTTATTACTAGCGGTAGGGGACGAGCAGTACTTC. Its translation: CASSLLLAVGDEQYF.

In DNA form, the CDR3 reads TGCGCCAGCAGCTTAAGACAGGACCCTTACGAGCAGTACTTC. The encoded protein is CASSLRQDPYEQYF. The rearrangement uses TRBV5-1 and TRBJ2-7; D might be TRBD1 (6 bases). The germline CDR1 and CDR2 sequences are SGHRS and YFSETQ. The CDR3 consists of 14 residues. V was shortened by 2 bases and J by 4 bases, with 13 bases between the two germline ends.

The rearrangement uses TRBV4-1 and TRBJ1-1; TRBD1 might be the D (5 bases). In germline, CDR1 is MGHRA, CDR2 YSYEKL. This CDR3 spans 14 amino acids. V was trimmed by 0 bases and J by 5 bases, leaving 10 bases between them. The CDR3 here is CASSQEIGTTEAFF. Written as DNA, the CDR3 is TGCGCCAGCAGCCAAGAAATCGGGACGACTGAAGCTTTCTTT.

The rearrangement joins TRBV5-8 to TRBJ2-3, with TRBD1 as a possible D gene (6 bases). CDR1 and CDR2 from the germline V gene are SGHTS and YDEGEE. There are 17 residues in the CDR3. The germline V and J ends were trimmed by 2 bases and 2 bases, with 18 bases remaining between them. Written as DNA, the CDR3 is TGTGCCAGCAGCTTCTTTGGTGGGGGCAGGACCACAGATACGCAGTATTTT. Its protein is CASSFFGGGRTTDTQYF. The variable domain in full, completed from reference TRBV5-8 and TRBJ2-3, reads EAGVTQSPTHLIKTRGQQATLRCSPISGHTSVYWYQQALGLGLQFLLWYDEGEERNRGNFPPRFSGRQFPNYSSELNVNALELEDSALYLCASSFFGGGRTTDTQYFGPGTRLTVL.

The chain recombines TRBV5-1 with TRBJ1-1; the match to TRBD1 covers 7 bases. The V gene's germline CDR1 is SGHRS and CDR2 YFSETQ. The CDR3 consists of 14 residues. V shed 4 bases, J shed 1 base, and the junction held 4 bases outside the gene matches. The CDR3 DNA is TGCGCCAGCAGCGGGGGACAGCCGAACACTGAAGCTTTCTTT. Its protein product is CASSGGQPNTEAFF.

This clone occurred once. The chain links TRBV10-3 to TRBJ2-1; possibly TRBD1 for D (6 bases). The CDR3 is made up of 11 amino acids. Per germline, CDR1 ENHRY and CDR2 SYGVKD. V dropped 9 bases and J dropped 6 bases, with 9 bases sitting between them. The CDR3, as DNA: TGTGCCATAGGACAGCTCAATGAGCAGTTCTTC. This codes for CAIGQLNEQFF.

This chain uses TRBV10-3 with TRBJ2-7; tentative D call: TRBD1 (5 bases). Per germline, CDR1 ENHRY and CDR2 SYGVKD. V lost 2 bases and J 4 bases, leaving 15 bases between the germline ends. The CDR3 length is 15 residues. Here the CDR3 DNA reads TGTGCCATCAGTGAGGGGCAGGGTCGCGGATACGAGCAGTACGTC. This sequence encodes CAISEGQGRGYEQYV.

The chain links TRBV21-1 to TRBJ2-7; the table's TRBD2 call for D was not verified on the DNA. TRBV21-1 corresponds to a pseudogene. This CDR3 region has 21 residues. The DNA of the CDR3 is TGTGCCAGCACAGGTGGAGGGGGGGGAAGTCCCGGGACGGCGACCTCCTACGAGCAGTACTTC. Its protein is CASTGGGGGSPGTATSYEQYF.

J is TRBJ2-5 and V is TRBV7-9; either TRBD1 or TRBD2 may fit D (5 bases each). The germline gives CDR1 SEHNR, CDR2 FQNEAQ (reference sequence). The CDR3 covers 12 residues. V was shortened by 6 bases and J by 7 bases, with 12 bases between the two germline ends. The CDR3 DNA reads TGTGCCAGCAGTGGGGCAAGCGGGACCCAGTACTTC. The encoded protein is CASSGASGTQYF.

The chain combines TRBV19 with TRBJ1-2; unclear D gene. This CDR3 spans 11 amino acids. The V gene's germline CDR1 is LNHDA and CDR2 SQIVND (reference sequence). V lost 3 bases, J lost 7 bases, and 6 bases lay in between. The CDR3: CASSIGVGYTF. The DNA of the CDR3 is TGTGCCAGTAGTATCGGGGTTGGCTACACCTTC. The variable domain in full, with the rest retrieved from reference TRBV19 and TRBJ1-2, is DGGITQSPKYLFRKEGQNVTLSCEQNLNHDAMYWYRQDPGQGLRLIYYSQIVNDFQKGDIAEGYSVSREKKESFPLTVTSAQKNPTAFYLCASSIGVGYTFGSGTRLTVV.

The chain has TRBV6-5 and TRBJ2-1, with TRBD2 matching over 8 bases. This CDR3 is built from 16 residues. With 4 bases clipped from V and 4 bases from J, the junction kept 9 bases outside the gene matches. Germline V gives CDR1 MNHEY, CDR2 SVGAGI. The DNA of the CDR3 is TGTGCCAGCAGTTTCAGCGGGAGCTCGTTATACAATGAGCAGTTCTTC. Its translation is CASSFSGSSLYNEQFF.

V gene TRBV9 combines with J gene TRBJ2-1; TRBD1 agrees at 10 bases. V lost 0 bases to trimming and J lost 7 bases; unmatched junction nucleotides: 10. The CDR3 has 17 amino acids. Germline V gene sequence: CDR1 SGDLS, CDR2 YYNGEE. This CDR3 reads CASSVDSGTGVGNEQFF. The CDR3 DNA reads TGTGCCAGCAGCGTAGATTCTGGGACAGGGGTCGGAAATGAGCAGTTCTTC.

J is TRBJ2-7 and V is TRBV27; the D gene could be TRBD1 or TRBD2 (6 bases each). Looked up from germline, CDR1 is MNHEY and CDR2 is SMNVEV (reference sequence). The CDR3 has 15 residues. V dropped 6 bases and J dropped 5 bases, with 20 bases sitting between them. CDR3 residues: CASSPGTSPGDEQYF. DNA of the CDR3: TGTGCCAGCAGCCCAGGGACATCGCCGGGGGACGAGCAGTACTTC.

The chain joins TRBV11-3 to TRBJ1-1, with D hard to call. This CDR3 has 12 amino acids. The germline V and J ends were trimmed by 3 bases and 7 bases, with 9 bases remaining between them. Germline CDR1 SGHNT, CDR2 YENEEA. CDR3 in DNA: TGTGCCAGCAGCTTGGGTTCGGGTGAAGCTTTCTTT. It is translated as CASSLGSGEAFF.

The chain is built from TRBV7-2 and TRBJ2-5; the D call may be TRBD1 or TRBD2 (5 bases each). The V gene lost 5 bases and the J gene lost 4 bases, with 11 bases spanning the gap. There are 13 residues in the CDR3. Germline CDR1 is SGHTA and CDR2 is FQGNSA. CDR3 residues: CASSTGPVETQYF. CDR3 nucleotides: TGTGCCAGCAGCACGGGACCCGTAGAGACCCAGTACTTC.